This TCR beta chain was identified in a study of T-cell memory formation after mild COVID-19. Findings of the study overall: Nothing showed for sure that second-wave clones peaking on day 37 were SARS-CoV-2 specific. Clones which contracted sat mainly in CM and EM if CD4+, and in EMRA if CD8+. Contracting clones from day 15 to 85 showed balanced CD4/CD8; later expanders favored CD4+.

V lost 1 base and J lost 5; bases outside the gene matches: 5. Germline-derived CDR1 and CDR2 are MGHRA and YSYEKL. The CDR3 consists of 16 residues. Sample barcodes and UMIs were carried by the TCR alpha and TCR beta cDNA libraries that 5'RACE generated with constant-segment primers. Via MiXCR, TCRdb re-called the 5' RACE reads, giving one row per CDR3 protein. There are fewer than 350,000 distinct CDR3 sequences in the sample; around 8% occur only once, and roughly 23% lies in the top ten. Worth noting for this clonotype: No antigen is known for it.

The TCR sequence derives from a man aged 18 to 29 who had mild COVID-19 (a few samples of this study predate the infection). Cell type and time point are not known. The chain has TRBV4-1 and TRBJ2-1; 10 nucleotides align to TRBD1. The sequenced sample was PBMCs or a T cell subset sorted from them (not recorded which). The CDR3 DNA reads TGCGCCAGCAGCCAAGCAGACAGGGGGCGCAACAATGAGCAGTTCTTC. Protein sequence: CASSQADRGRNNEQFF.